This T cell receptor (beta chain) was retrieved from a study of T cell responses to AZD1222 COVID-19 vaccine. The study's findings and limits: Unmutated variant regions are reportedly targeted by nearly half of spike-specific TCRs.

Points on this clone: Its antigen is unknown.

The data were produced by immunoSEQ multiplex PCR, yet TCRdb's version contains in-frame clones alone and is incomplete. The table records 55,000 to 90,000 clones, 65% to 85% of them present only once. The sequences come from peripheral blood, collected on day 0 of AZD1222 vaccination. The source of this sequence is an adult in good health.

This CDR3 reads CASSSPQGFEQYF. CDR3 nucleotide sequence: TGCGCCAGCAGCTCCCCACAGGGATTCGAGCAGTACTTC. The gene calls are TRBV5-1 and TRBJ2-7; D might be TRBD1 (6 bases). Deletions cut 3 bases from V and 6 bases from J, with 13 bases between. Per germline, CDR1 SGHRS and CDR2 YFSETQ. The CDR3 is 13 residues long.